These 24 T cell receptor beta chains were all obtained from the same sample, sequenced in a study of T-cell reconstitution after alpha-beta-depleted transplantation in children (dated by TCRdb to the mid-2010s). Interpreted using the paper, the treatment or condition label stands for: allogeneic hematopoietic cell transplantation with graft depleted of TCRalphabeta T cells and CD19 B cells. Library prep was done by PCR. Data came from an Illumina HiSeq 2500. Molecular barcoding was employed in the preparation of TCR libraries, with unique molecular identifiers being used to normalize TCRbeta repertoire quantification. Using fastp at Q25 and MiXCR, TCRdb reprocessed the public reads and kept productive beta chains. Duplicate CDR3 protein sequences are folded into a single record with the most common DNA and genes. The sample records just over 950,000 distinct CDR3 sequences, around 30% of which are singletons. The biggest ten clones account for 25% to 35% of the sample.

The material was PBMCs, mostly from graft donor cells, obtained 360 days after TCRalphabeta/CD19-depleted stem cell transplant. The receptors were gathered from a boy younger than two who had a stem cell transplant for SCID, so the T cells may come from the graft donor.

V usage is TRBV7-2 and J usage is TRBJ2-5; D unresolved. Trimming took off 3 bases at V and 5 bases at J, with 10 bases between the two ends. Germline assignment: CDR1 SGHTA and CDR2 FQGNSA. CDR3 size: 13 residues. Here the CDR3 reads CASSFRRRETQYF. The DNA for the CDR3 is TGTGCCAGCAGCTTTAGACGCAGGGAGACCCAGTACTTC.

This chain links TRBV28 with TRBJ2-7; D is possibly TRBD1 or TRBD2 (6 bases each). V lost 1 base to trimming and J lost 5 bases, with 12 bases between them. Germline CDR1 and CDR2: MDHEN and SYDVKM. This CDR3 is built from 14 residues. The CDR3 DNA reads TGTGCCAGCAGTTTATTGAGGGGGGCTGACGAGCAGTACTTC. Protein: CASSLLRGADEQYF.

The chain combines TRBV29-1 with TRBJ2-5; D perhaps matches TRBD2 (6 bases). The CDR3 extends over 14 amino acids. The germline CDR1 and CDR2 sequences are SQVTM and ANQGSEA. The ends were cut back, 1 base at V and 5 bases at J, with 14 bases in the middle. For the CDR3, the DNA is TGCAGCGTTGAAGCTGGAGGGCGAGGGGAGACCCAGTACTTC. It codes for CSVEAGGRGETQYF. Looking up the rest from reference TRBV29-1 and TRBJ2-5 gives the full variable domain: SAVISQKPSRDICQRGTSLTIQCQVDSQVTMMFWYRQQPGQSLTLIATANQGSEATYESGFVIDKFPISRPNLTFSTLTVSNMSPEDSSIYLCSVEAGGRGETQYFGPGTRLLVL.

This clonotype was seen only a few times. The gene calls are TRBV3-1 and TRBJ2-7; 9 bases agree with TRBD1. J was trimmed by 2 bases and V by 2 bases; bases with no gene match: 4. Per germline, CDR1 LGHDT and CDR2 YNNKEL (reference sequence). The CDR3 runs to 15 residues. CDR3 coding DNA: TGTGCCAGCAGCCAACCGACAGGGGGGACCTACGAGCAGTACTTC. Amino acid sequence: CASSQPTGGTYEQYF.

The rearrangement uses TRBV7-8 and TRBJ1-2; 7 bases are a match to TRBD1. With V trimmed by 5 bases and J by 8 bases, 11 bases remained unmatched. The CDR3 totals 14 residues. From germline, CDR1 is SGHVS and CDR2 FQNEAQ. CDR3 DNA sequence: TGTGCCAGCAGCAAACAGGGGCCACGCGAAGGCTACACCTTC. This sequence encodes CASSKQGPREGYTF.

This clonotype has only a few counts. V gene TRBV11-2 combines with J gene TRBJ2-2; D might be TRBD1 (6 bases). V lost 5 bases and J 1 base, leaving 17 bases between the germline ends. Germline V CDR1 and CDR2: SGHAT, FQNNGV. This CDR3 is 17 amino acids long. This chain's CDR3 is CASSPEGRGENTGELFF. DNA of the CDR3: TGTGCCAGCAGCCCAGAAGGCAGGGGTGAGAACACCGGGGAGCTGTTTTTT.

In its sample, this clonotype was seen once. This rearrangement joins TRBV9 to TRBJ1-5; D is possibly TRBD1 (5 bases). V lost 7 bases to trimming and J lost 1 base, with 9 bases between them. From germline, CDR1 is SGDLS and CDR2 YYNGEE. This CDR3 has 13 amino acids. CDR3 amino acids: CASHRGSNQPQHF. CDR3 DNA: TGTGCCAGCCACCGGGGGAGCAATCAGCCCCAGCATTTT.

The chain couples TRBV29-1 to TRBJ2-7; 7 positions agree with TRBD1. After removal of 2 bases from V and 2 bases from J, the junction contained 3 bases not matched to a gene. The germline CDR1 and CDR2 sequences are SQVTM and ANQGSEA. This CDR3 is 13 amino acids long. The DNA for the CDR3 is TGCAGCGTTGAACGACAGGGCCCCTACGAGCAGTACTTC. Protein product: CSVERQGPYEQYF.

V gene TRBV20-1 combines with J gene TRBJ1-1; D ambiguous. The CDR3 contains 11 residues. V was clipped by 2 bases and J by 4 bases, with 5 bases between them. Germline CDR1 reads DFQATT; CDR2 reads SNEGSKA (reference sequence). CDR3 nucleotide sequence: TGCAGTGCTAGATGGAGCACTGAAGCTTTCTTT. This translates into CSARWSTEAFF.

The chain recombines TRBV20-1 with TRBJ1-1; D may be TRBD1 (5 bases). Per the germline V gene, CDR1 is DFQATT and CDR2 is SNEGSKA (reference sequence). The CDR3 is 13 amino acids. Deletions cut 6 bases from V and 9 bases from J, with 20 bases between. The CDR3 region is CSAPSSGGVKAFF. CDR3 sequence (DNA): TGCAGTGCGCCATCCTCGGGAGGGGTTAAAGCTTTCTTT.

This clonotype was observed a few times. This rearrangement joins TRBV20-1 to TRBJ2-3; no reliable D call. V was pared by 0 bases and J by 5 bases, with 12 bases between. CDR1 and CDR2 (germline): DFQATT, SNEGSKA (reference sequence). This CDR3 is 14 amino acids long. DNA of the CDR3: TGCAGTGCTAGAGATAGGCTCTCGGAAGATACGCAGTATTTT. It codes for CSARDRLSEDTQYF.

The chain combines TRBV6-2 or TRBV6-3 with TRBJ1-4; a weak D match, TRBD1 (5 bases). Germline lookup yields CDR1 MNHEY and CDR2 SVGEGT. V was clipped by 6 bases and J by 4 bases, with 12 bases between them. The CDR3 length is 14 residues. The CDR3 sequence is CASSIQGRNEKLFF. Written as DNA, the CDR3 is TGTGCCAGCAGCATCCAGGGACGTAATGAAAAACTGTTTTTT.

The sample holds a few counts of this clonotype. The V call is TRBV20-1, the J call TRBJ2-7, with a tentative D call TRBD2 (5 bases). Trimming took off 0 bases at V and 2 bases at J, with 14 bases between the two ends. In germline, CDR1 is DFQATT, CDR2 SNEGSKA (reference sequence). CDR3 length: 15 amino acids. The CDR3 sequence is CSARDRRRVPYEQYF. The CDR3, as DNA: TGCAGTGCTAGAGATCGTAGGCGGGTTCCCTACGAGCAGTACTTC.

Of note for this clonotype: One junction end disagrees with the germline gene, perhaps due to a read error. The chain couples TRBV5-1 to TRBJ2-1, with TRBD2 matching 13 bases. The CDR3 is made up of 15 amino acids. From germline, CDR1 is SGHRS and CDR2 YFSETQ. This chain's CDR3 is CVSRIGLAGVNEQFF. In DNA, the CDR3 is TGCGTCAGCAGAATAGGACTAGCGGGGGTCAATGAGCAGTTCTTC.

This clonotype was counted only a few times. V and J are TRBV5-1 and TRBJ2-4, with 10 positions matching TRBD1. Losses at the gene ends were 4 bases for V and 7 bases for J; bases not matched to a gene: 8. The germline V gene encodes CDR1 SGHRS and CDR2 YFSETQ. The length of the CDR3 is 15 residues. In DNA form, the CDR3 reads TGCGCCAGCAGCCCTCCGACAGGGGGCGGGAACATTCAGTACTTC. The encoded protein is CASSPPTGGGNIQYF.

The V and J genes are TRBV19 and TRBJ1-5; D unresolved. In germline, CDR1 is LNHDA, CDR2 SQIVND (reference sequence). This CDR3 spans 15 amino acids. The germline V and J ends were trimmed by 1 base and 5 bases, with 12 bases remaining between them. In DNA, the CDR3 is TGTGCCAGTAGTATAGGCAACAGAGCAGATCAGCCCCAGCATTTT. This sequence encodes CASSIGNRADQPQHF. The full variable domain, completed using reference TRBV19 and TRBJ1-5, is DGGITQSPKYLFRKEGQNVTLSCEQNLNHDAMYWYRQDPGQGLRLIYYSQIVNDFQKGDIAEGYSVSREKKESFPLTVTSAQKNPTAFYLCASSIGNRADQPQHFGDGTRLSIL.

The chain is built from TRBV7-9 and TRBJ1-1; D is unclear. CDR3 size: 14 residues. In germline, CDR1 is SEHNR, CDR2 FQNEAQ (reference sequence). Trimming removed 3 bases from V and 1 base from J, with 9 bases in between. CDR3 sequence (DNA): TGTGCCAGCAGCTTCTGGACCCGGAACACTGAAGCTTTCTTT. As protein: CASSFWTRNTEAFF. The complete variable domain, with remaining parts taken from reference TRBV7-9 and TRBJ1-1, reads DTGVSQNPRHKITKRGQNVTFRCDPISEHNRLYWYRQTLGQGPEFLTYFQNEAQLEKSRLLSDRFSAERPKGSFSTLEIQRTEQGDSAMYLCASSFWTRNTEAFFGQGTRLTVV.

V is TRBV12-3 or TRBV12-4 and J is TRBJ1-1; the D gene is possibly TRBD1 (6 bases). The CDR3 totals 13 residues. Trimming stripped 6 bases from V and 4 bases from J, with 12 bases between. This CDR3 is CASSLQGVTEAFF. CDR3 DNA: TGTGCCAGCAGCTTACAGGGCGTCACTGAAGCTTTCTTT.

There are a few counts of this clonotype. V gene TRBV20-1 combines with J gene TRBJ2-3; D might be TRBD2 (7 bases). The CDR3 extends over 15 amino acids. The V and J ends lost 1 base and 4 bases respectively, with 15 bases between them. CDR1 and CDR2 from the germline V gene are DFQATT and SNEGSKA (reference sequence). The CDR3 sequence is CSARVVGGPADTQYF. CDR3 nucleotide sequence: TGCAGTGCTAGAGTCGTGGGGGGGCCGGCAGATACGCAGTATTTT.

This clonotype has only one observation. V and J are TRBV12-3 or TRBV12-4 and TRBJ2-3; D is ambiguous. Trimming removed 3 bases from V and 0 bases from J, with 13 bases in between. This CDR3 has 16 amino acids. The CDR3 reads CASSLVRPMSTDTQYF. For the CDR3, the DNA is TGTGCCAGCAGTTTGGTAAGGCCGATGAGCACAGATACGCAGTATTTT.

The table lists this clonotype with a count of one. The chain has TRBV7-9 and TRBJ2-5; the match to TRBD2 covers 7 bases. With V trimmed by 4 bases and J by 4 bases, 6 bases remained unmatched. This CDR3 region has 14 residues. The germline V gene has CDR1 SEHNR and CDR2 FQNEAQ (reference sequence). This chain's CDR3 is CASSSSLAGETQYF. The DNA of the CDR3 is TGTGCCAGCAGCTCGTCCTTAGCGGGAGAGACCCAGTACTTC.

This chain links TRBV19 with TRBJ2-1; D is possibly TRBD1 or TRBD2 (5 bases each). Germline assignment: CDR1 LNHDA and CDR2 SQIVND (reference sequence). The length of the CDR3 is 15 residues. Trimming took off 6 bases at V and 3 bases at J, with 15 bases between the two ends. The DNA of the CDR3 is TGTGCCAGTAGCCCGGGGCTCTCCCACTACAATGAGCAGTTCTTC. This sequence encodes CASSPGLSHYNEQFF.

The CDR3, as DNA: TGTGCCAGCAGTGGGTCGTACAGCTCCTACAATGAGCAGTTCTTC. Its translation is CASSGSYSSYNEQFF. The chain uses TRBV12-3 or TRBV12-4 and TRBJ2-1; D not certain. The CDR3 loop spans 15 amino acids. V was clipped by 5 bases and J by 0 bases, with 11 bases between them.

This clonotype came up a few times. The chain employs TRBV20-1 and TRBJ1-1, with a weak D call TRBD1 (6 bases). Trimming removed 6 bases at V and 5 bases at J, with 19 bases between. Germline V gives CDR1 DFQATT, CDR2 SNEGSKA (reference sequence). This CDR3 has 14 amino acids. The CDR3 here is CSARSGGLETEAFF. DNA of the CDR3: TGCAGTGCCCGCAGTGGGGGCTTGGAAACTGAAGCTTTCTTT.